Listed below are T cell receptor beta chains from one sample, sequenced in a study of blood T cell repertoires in COVID-19. Libraries were prepared by immunoSEQ multiplex PCR; TCRdb keeps only in-frame clonotypes and omits some of them. The data show about 250,000 clones, with 70% to 85% seen just once and 7.5% to 10% held by the top ten. The source material was peripheral blood. Receptor source: a man aged 80 or over with acute or convalescent COVID-19. Each CDR3 is given with its conserved first and last residue. D genes are given only for firm matches. Not every row has a clone size; where given, it reads once, few, many or a size class.

j_call: TRBJ1-2; v_call: TRBV20-1; clone_size: NA; d_call: TRBD1; cdr3_aa: CSATDGTVYGYTF; cdr3_nt: TGCAGTGCTACTGATGGGACAGTCTATGGCTACACCTTC
j_call: TRBJ2-7; v_call: TRBV29-1; clone_size: NA; d_call: TRBD1; cdr3_aa: CSVEGTGGVEQYF; cdr3_nt: TGCAGCGTTGAAGGGACAGGGGGCGTCGAGCAGTACTTC
j_call: TRBJ2-1; v_call: TRBV19; clone_size: NA; d_call: TRBD1; cdr3_aa: CASSDRDSYNEQFF; cdr3_nt: TGTGCCAGTAGCGACAGGGACTCCTACAATGAGCAGTTCTTC
j_call: TRBJ2-3; v_call: TRBV7-2; clone_size: NA; d_call: TRBD2; cdr3_aa: CASSFRTSGGTDTQYF; cdr3_nt: TGTGCCAGCAGCTTTAGGACTAGCGGGGGCACAGATACGCAGTATTTT
j_call: TRBJ1-4; v_call: TRBV11-2; clone_size: NA; d_call: TRBD1; cdr3_aa: CASSFAGGGEKLFF; cdr3_nt: TGTGCCAGCAGCTTTGCAGGGGGCGGTGAAAAACTGTTTTTT
j_call: TRBJ1-2; v_call: TRBV11-1; clone_size: NA; d_call: TRBD1; cdr3_aa: CASSLDQGVGYGYTF; cdr3_nt: TGTGCCAGCAGCTTGGATCAGGGGGTCGGCTATGGCTACACCTTC
j_call: TRBJ1-2; v_call: TRBV4-1; clone_size: NA; d_call: NA; cdr3_aa: CASSQEVSGGWYGYTF; cdr3_nt: TGCGCCAGCAGCCAAGAAGTCAGCGGCGGATGGTATGGCTACACCTTC
j_call: TRBJ2-1; v_call: TRBV19; clone_size: NA; d_call: TRBD2; cdr3_aa: CASTASGLTYNEQFF; cdr3_nt: TGTGCCAGTACGGCTAGCGGTCTCACCTACAATGAGCAGTTCTTC
j_call: TRBJ2-2; v_call: TRBV6-5; clone_size: NA; d_call: NA; cdr3_aa: CASSYSRPGTGELFF; cdr3_nt: TGTGCCAGCAGTTACTCGAGACCGGGCACCGGGGAGCTGTTTTTT
j_call: TRBJ2-1; v_call: TRBV19; clone_size: NA; d_call: NA; cdr3_aa: CASRPAGDRRYNEQFF; cdr3_nt: TGTGCCAGTAGGCCGGCGGGGGACAGGCGATACAATGAGCAGTTCTTC
j_call: TRBJ1-6; v_call: TRBV18; clone_size: once; d_call: NA; cdr3_aa: CASSPPEGYNSPLHF; cdr3_nt: TGTGCCAGCTCACCACCGGAGGGTTATAATTCACCCCTCCACTTT
j_call: TRBJ2-1; v_call: TRBV19; clone_size: NA; d_call: NA; cdr3_aa: CASTRSDRPYNEQFF; cdr3_nt: TGTGCCAGTACTCGAAGTGACAGACCCTACAATGAGCAGTTCTTC
j_call: TRBJ1-2; v_call: TRBV7-8; clone_size: once; d_call: NA; cdr3_aa: CASSPPLGRGNYGYTF; cdr3_nt: TGTGCCAGCAGCCCTCCCCTCGGTCGGGGAAACTATGGCTACACCTTC
j_call: TRBJ1-4; v_call: TRBV5-1; clone_size: few; d_call: NA; cdr3_aa: CASSSGGTLDEKLFF; cdr3_nt: TGCGCCAGCTCCTCAGGCGGGACTTTAGATGAAAAACTGTTTTTT
j_call: TRBJ1-1; v_call: TRBV3-1/TRBV3-2; clone_size: NA; d_call: NA; cdr3_aa: CASSQGWGMNTEAFF; cdr3_nt: TGTGCCAGCAGCCAAGGTTGGGGCATGAACACTGAAGCTTTCTTT
j_call: TRBJ2-3; v_call: TRBV5-1; clone_size: NA; d_call: NA; cdr3_aa: CASSLRTAADTQYF; cdr3_nt: TGCGCCAGCAGCTTGCGGACAGCCGCGGATACGCAGTATTTT
j_call: TRBJ1-2; v_call: TRBV7-2; clone_size: NA; d_call: NA; cdr3_aa: CASSFSSYGYTF; cdr3_nt: TGTGCCAGCAGCTTCTCCAGCTATGGCTACACCTTC
j_call: TRBJ1-6; v_call: TRBV7-9; clone_size: NA; d_call: NA; cdr3_aa: CASSSTGSVGSPLHF; cdr3_nt: TGTGCCAGCAGCTCTACAGGGTCAGTCGGTTCACCCCTCCACTTT
j_call: TRBJ1-2; v_call: TRBV18; clone_size: NA; d_call: NA; cdr3_aa: CASSPTSQLLYGYTF; cdr3_nt: TGTGCCAGCTCACCGACAAGTCAGCTCCTTTATGGCTACACCTTC
j_call: TRBJ1-1; v_call: TRBV5-1; clone_size: NA; d_call: NA; cdr3_aa: CASSLAEQGGTEAFF; cdr3_nt: TGCGCCAGCAGCTTGGCCGAACAGGGTGGCACTGAAGCTTTCTTT
j_call: TRBJ2-6; v_call: TRBV3-1/TRBV3-2; clone_size: once; d_call: TRBD1; cdr3_aa: CASSQTGARGGANVLTF; cdr3_nt: TGTGCCAGCAGCCAAACAGGGGCTCGGGGTGGGGCCAACGTCCTGACTTTC
j_call: TRBJ1-2; v_call: TRBV4-1; clone_size: NA; d_call: TRBD1; cdr3_aa: CASSHSDRALGYGYTF; cdr3_nt: TGCGCCAGCAGCCACTCGGACAGGGCCCTCGGCTATGGCTACACCTTC
j_call: TRBJ1-5; v_call: TRBV19; clone_size: NA; d_call: NA; cdr3_aa: CASSIGRDKPQHF; cdr3_nt: TGTGCCAGTAGTATAGGCAGGGACAAGCCCCAGCATTTT
j_call: TRBJ2-4; v_call: TRBV10-2; clone_size: NA; d_call: NA; cdr3_aa: CASSEERVAAQYF; cdr3_nt: TGCGCCAGCAGTGAGGAGAGGGTAGCGGCGCAGTACTTC
j_call: TRBJ2-3; v_call: TRBV27; clone_size: NA; d_call: NA; cdr3_aa: CATASLGTDTQYF; cdr3_nt: TGTGCCACCGCTAGTCTCGGCACAGATACGCAGTATTTT
j_call: TRBJ2-7; v_call: TRBV6-6; clone_size: NA; d_call: TRBD2; cdr3_aa: CASSYSGGGNSYEQYF; cdr3_nt: TGTGCCAGCAGTTATTCCGGCGGGGGGAATTCCTACGAGCAGTACTTC
j_call: TRBJ2-7; v_call: TRBV11-2; clone_size: NA; d_call: TRBD1; cdr3_aa: CASSSARQGSYEQYF; cdr3_nt: TGTGCCAGCAGCTCGGCGAGACAGGGTTCCTACGAGCAGTACTTC
j_call: TRBJ1-6; v_call: TRBV18; clone_size: once; d_call: NA; cdr3_aa: CASSLNRDYNSPLHF; cdr3_nt: TGTGCCAGCTCACTCAACAGGGACTATAATTCACCCCTCCACTTT
j_call: TRBJ2-2; v_call: TRBV25-1; clone_size: NA; d_call: NA; cdr3_aa: CASSEAGFRRAGELFF; cdr3_nt: TGTGCCAGCAGTGAAGCCGGGTTTAGGAGGGCCGGGGAGCTGTTTTTT
j_call: TRBJ2-3; v_call: TRBV6-5; clone_size: once; d_call: NA; cdr3_aa: CAGDKGADTQYF; cdr3_nt: TGTGCCGGGGACAAAGGGGCAGATACGCAGTATTTT
j_call: TRBJ2-1; v_call: TRBV4-1; clone_size: NA; d_call: TRBD2; cdr3_aa: CASSQVVWGRGYNEQFF; cdr3_nt: TGCGCCAGCAGCCAAGTAGTCTGGGGGAGGGGTTACAATGAGCAGTTCTTC
j_call: TRBJ2-7; v_call: TRBV14; clone_size: NA; d_call: NA; cdr3_aa: CASSQDTDWRGQQYF; cdr3_nt: TGTGCCAGCAGCCAAGACACGGACTGGCGCGGTCAGCAGTACTTC
j_call: TRBJ1-5; v_call: TRBV19; clone_size: once; d_call: TRBD1; cdr3_aa: CASSATGTLVFSNQPQHF; cdr3_nt: TGTGCCAGTAGCGCGACAGGGACTCTCGTTTTTAGCAATCAGCCCCAGCATTTT
j_call: TRBJ1-5; v_call: TRBV20-1; clone_size: NA; d_call: NA; cdr3_aa: CSAAGNQPQHF; cdr3_nt: TGCAGTGCGGCGGGAAATCAGCCCCAGCATTTT